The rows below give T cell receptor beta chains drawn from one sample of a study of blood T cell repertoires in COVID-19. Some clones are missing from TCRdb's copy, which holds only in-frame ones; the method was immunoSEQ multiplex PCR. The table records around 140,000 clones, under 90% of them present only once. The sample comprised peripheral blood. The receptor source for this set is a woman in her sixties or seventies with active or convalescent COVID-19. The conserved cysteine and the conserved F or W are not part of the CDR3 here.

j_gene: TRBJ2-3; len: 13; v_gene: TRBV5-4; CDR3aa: ASSLDGGGTDTQY
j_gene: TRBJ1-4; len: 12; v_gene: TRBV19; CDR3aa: ASSSGQGHEKLF
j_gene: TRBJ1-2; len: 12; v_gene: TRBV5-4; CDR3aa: ASSTTGGRYGYT
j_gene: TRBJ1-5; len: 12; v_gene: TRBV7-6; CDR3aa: ASSRTGAGQPQH
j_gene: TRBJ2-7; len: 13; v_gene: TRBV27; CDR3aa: ASSPSGGSLFEQY
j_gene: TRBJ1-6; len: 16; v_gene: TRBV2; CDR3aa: ASSEILGPGQGHSPLH
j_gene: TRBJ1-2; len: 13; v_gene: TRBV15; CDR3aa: ATSRWDRGDYGYT
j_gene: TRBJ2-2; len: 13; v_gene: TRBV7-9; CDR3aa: ASSLGGIVTGELF
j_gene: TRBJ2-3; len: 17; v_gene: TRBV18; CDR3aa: ASSHKGLAGGRSTDTQY
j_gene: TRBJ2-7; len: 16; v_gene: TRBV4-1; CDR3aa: ASSQNTLGLAGGYEQY
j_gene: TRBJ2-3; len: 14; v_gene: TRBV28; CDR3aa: ASTLMGGAEEDTQY
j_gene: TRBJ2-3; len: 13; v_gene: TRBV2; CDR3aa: ASTLIGGGSDTQY
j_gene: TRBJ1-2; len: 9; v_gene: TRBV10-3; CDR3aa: AIRLFYGYT
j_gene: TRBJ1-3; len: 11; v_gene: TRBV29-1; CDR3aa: SVGGGGRNTIY
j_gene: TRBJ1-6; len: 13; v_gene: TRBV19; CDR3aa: ASSIDPTGNSPLH
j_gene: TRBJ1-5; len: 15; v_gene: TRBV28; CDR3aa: ASSNLERGYGNQPQH
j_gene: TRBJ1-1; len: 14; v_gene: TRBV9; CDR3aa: ASSPRTGTKNTEAF
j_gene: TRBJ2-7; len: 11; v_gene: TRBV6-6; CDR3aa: ATRLALSYEQY
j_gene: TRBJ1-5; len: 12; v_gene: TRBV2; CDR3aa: ASSGTVTVQPQH
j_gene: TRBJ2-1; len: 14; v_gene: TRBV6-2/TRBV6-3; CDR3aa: ASSSPGTLSYNEQF
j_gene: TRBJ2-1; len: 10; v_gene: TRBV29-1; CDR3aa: SGTGSYNEQF
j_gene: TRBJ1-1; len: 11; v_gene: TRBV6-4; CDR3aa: ASSDGPNTEAF
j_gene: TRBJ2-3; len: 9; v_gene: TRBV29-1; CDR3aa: SVQGPGTQY